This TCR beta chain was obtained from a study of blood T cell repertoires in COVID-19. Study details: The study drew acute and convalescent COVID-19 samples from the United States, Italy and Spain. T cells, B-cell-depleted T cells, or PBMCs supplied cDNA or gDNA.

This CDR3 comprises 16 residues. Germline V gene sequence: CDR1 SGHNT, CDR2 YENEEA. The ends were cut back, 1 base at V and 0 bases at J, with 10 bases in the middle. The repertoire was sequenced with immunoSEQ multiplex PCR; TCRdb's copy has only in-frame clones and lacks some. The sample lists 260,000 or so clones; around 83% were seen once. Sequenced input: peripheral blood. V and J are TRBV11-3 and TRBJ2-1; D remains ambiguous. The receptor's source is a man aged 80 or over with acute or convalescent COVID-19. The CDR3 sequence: CASSLGGSSSYNEQFF. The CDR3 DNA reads TGTGCCAGCAGCTTAGGAGGTTCTAGCTCCTACAATGAGCAGTTCTTC.